These T cell receptor beta chains were read from a single sample in a study of OX40 agonist ivuxolimab in advanced cancers. The data were produced by immunoSEQ multiplex PCR, yet TCRdb's version contains in-frame clones alone and is incomplete. Of about 22,000 clones listed, roughly four fifths are singletons. The sequenced sample was CD4+ or CD8+ T cells sorted from blood, obtained in a trial of the OX40 agonist ivuxolimab. Every receptor here comes from an adult with an advanced solid tumor such as melanoma, head and neck, liver or kidney cancer. Both conserved end residues are part of each CDR3. The D gene is left open where the match is weak. Size values are once, few and many counts, or a class for expanded clones, and some rows have none.

NA,TRBJ2-1,TRBV21-1,NA,TGTGCCAGCAGCAAAGTAGAGGGAATCCCCTACAATGAGCAGTTCTTC,CASSKVEGIPYNEQFF
NA,TRBJ1-2,TRBV29-1,once,TGCAGCGGAGGGGGGCTGAGTTATGGCTACACCTTC,CSGGGLSYGYTF
NA,TRBJ2-1,TRBV30,few,TGTGCCTGGAGTGCCGTCTCCTACAATGAGCAGTTCTTC,CAWSAVSYNEQFF
NA,TRBJ2-7,TRBV5-5,NA,TGTGCCAGCAGCCCCGGGACACCCTACGAGCAGTACTTC,CASSPGTPYEQYF
NA,TRBJ1-5,TRBV19,NA,TGTGCCAGTAGTATCCCACAGGGTTATCAGCCCCAGCATTTT,CASSIPQGYQPQHF
NA,TRBJ2-7,TRBV30,NA,TGTGCCTGGAGTATCGGAGGCCTCGGAGTAGCCTACGAGCAGTACTTC,CAWSIGGLGVAYEQYF
NA,TRBJ1-2,TRBV6-1,NA,TGTGCCAGCAGTGAATCGAGGGAAGCGGAGAGTGGCTACACCTTC,CASSESREAESGYTF
NA,TRBJ1-5,TRBV7-9,NA,TGTGCCAGCAGCAACCAGGAGGTCAGCAATCAGCCCCAGCATTTT,CASSNQEVSNQPQHF
TRBD1,TRBJ1-2,TRBV4-1,few,TGCGCCAGCAGCCACAGGGGGACTGGCTACACCTTC,CASSHRGTGYTF
NA,TRBJ2-7,TRBV5-6,NA,TGTGCCAGCAGCTTGGCGGCAGCCTTCAAGCAGTACTTC,CASSLAAAFKQYF
NA,TRBJ2-1,TRBV6-5,NA,TGTGCCAGCAGTTATTCTGGCCCCCCCATATACAATGAGCAGTTCTTC,CASSYSGPPIYNEQFF
TRBD2,TRBJ2-1,TRBV28,NA,TGTGCCAGCAGACTGGGAGGGAATGAGCAGTTCTTC,CASRLGGNEQFF
TRBD1,TRBJ2-7,TRBV15,NA,TGTGCCACCAGCAAAGGTGTACAGGGGGCCTACGAGCAGTACTTC,CATSKGVQGAYEQYF
TRBD2,TRBJ2-1,TRBV5-1,NA,TGCGCCAGCAGCGATGAACCTGGGACTATCTACAATGAGCAGTTCTTC,CASSDEPGTIYNEQFF
NA,TRBJ1-2,TRBV2,NA,TGTGCCCAGCTGAGGGACGGCTATGGCTACACCTTC,CAQLRDGYGYTF
TRBD2,TRBJ2-7,TRBV7-8,NA,TGTGCCAGCAGCATGATAGCGGGACCGTTCGTCGAGCAGTACTTC,CASSMIAGPFVEQYF
NA,TRBJ1-2,TRBV19,NA,TGTGCCAGTAGTCCCCCCGGGGTTGGGTATGGCTACACCTTC,CASSPPGVGYGYTF
TRBD1,TRBJ1-2,TRBV11-3,NA,TGTGCCAGCAGCCCCGGGGCAGGGGGCATTGGCTACACCTTC,CASSPGAGGIGYTF
TRBD1,TRBJ2-7,TRBV7-6,NA,TGTGCCAGCAGCCCGGGGATGGCAGGGACAGGGTACGAGCAGTACTTC,CASSPGMAGTGYEQYF
TRBD1,TRBJ2-7,TRBV19,NA,TGTGCCAGTAGTATGGGACAGGGGGCCCACGAGCAGTACTTC,CASSMGQGAHEQYF
NA,TRBJ2-7,TRBV12-2,NA,TGTGCAAGTCGCTCCAGCGGGAGGGTCTACGAGCAGTACTTC,CASRSSGRVYEQYF
NA,TRBJ2-1,TRBV2,NA,TGTGCCAGCAGTCCAGGGGCCAGCTCCTACAATGAGCAGTTCTTC,CASSPGASSYNEQFF
NA,TRBJ1-5,TRBV2,NA,TGTGCCAGCATGGTGGGCCGTAGCAATCAGCCCCAGCATTTT,CASMVGRSNQPQHF
NA,TRBJ2-7,TRBV5-4,NA,TGTGCCAGCAGCTTGGGTTGGTCGGGGGAGCCCTCCTACGAGCAGTACTTC,CASSLGWSGEPSYEQYF
NA,TRBJ2-2,TRBV18,NA,TGTGCCAGCTCACCCGAGGTCGCCGCGAACACCGGGGAGCTGTTTTTT,CASSPEVAANTGELFF
NA,TRBJ2-7,TRBV4-1,NA,TGCGCCAGCAGCCAGGGGTCTTCCTACGAGCAGTACTTC,CASSQGSSYEQYF
NA,TRBJ1-2,TRBV2,NA,TGTGCCAGCAATGCTTTCACGCGCGGCTACACCTTC,CASNAFTRGYTF
NA,TRBJ2-3,TRBV7-8,NA,TGTGCCAGCAGCTTAGAGCCCTTAGGCGTGGGCACAGATACGCAGTATTTT,CASSLEPLGVGTDTQYF
NA,TRBJ1-4,TRBV9,NA,TGTGCCAGCAGCGTTCAGGGGAGGGGGGATGAAAAACTGTTTTTT,CASSVQGRGDEKLFF
TRBD2,TRBJ2-5,TRBV27,NA,TGTGCCAGCAGTTTACTAGGGACTAGCGGGCCCCAAGAGACCCAGTACTTC,CASSLLGTSGPQETQYF
NA,TRBJ2-7,TRBV27,NA,TGTGCCAGCAGTTCACCGGGGAGAGGCGGCGGCTACGAGCAGTACTTC,CASSSPGRGGGYEQYF
TRBD2,TRBJ2-3,TRBV11-3,few,TGTGCCAGCAGCTTGGGGGCGGGAGGGCCGTCAGATACGCAGTATTTT,CASSLGAGGPSDTQYF
TRBD1,TRBJ2-7,TRBV9,NA,TGTGCCAGCAGCCCGGGGACAGGGGACTACGAGCAGTACTTC,CASSPGTGDYEQYF
TRBD1,TRBJ2-1,TRBV7-8,NA,TGTGCCAGCAGCCCCGGGACAGGGGGCAATGAGCAGTTCTTC,CASSPGTGGNEQFF
NA,TRBJ2-1,TRBV27,NA,TGTGCCAGCCAGACTCTATCGTCCTACAATGAGCAGTTCTTC,CASQTLSSYNEQFF
NA,TRBJ2-7,TRBV28,NA,TGTGCCAGCAGTTTGGGGGATCCGTTCTACGAGCAGTACTTC,CASSLGDPFYEQYF
NA,TRBJ2-7,TRBV28,NA,TGTGCCAGTCTCCCGATTGTACTGAGGAGAGTAAACCCCTACGAGCAGTACTTC,CASLPIVLRRVNPYEQYF
NA,TRBJ2-3,TRBV6-4,NA,TGTGCCAGCAGTGACTCGGCCCGAGATACGCAGTATTTT,CASSDSARDTQYF
NA,TRBJ2-7,TRBV2,NA,TGTGCCAGCAGTGACCAACCGGGCCTTTTCGAGCAGTACTTC,CASSDQPGLFEQYF
TRBD1,TRBJ2-7,TRBV27,NA,TGTGCCAGCAGTTCGACGGGACAGGGTTCCTACGAGCAGTACTTC,CASSSTGQGSYEQYF
NA,TRBJ2-2,TRBV6-5,NA,TGTGCCAGCAGTTACTCCGACGGGGAGCTGTTTTTT,CASSYSDGELFF
TRBD2,TRBJ2-1,TRBV11-1,few,TGTGCCAGCAGCATCTGGGGTAGCGGGGAATACAATGAGCAGTTCTTC,CASSIWGSGEYNEQFF
TRBD1,TRBJ2-7,TRBV7-2,once,TGTGCCAGCAGCTTGACAGGGGGAACCTACGAGCAGTACTTC,CASSLTGGTYEQYF
NA,TRBJ1-6,TRBV6-1,NA,TGTGCCAGCAGTGAAGCTACCGGGAATGGTTCACCCCTCCACTTT,CASSEATGNGSPLHF
TRBD2,TRBJ2-3,TRBV7-9,NA,TGTGCCAGCAGCAAGACTAGCGGGAGAGGGCGGGATACGCAGTATTTT,CASSKTSGRGRDTQYF
TRBD1,TRBJ2-7,TRBV19,NA,TGTGCCAGTAGTATGGGGACAGGGGACTACGAGCAGTACTTC,CASSMGTGDYEQYF
NA,TRBJ2-7,TRBV25-1,NA,TGTGCCAGCAGTGACCCGTACGAGCAGTACTTC,CASSDPYEQYF
TRBD1,TRBJ2-1,TRBV16,few,TGTGCCAGCAGCCAATCAAACAGGGGCGGCAATGAGCAGTTCTTC,CASSQSNRGGNEQFF
NA,TRBJ1-5,TRBV7-7,NA,TGTGCTAGCAGCCCTAACCCCGGACAGTTTAGCAATCAGCCCCAGCATTTT,CASSPNPGQFSNQPQHF
TRBD2,TRBJ2-1,TRBV4-1,NA,TGCGCCAGCAGCCGCTCTAGCGGGACCTACAACAATGAGCAGTTCTTC,CASSRSSGTYNNEQFF
TRBD1,TRBJ2-1,TRBV7-3,NA,TGTGCCAGCAGCTTAACGATAAATCGGGACAGGGGTCTATACAATGAGCAGTTCTTC,CASSLTINRDRGLYNEQFF
NA,TRBJ2-7,TRBV25-1,NA,TGTGCCAGCAGTCCGTGGACGGGAGTTCGTCTCGACGAGCAGTACTTC,CASSPWTGVRLDEQYF
NA,TRBJ1-1,TRBV28,NA,TGTGCCAGCAGCCAGGACAACACTGAAGCTTTCTTT,CASSQDNTEAFF
NA,TRBJ2-1,TRBV9,NA,TGTGCCAGCAGCGTAAAGGGGGGAGCCAATGAGCAGTTCTTC,CASSVKGGANEQFF
NA,TRBJ2-7,TRBV6-5,NA,TGTGCCAGCAGTTACTCATCCAGGGGAACATACGAGCAGTACTTC,CASSYSSRGTYEQYF